The text below deals with one T cell receptor (beta chain). This sample is drawn from a study of blood T cell repertoires in COVID-19. Sequenced by immunoSEQ multiplex PCR; TCRdb stores in-frame clones only, minus some. The table lists around 62,000 clones, 88% of them singletons. Per the germline V gene, CDR1 is SGDLS and CDR2 is YYNGEE. Trimming removed 4 bases from V and 1 base from J, with 17 bases in between. This CDR3 is built from 16 residues. Input material: peripheral blood. This TCR was recovered from a human donor in a cohort sampled during active COVID-19. This chain connects TRBV9 to TRBJ2-5; D is unclear. CDR3 nucleotide sequence: TGTGCCAGCAGCCCTAGGAAGGTTCCTCCCCAAGAGACCCAGTACTTC. Protein sequence: CASSPRKVPPQETQYF.